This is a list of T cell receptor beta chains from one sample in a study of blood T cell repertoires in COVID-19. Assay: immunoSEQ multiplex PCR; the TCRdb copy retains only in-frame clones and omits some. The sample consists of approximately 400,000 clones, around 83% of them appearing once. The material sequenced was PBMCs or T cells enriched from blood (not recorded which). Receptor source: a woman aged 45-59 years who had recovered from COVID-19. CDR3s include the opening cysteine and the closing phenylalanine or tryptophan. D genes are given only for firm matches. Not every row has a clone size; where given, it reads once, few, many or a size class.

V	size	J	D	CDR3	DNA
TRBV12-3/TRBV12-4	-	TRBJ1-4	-	CASSSTVNEKLFF	TGTGCCAGCAGTTCGACAGTTAATGAAAAACTGTTTTTT
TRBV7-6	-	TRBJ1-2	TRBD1	CASSPGTGGLYGYTF	TGTGCCAGCAGCCCCGGGACAGGGGGCCTGTATGGCTACACCTTC
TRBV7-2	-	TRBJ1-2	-	CASSLVLGGDGGQRGYTF	TGTGCCAGCAGCTTAGTCCTCGGGGGTGATGGAGGCCAACGTGGCTACACCTTC
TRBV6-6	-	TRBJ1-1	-	CASFRGDEAFF	TGTGCCAGCTTTCGCGGGGATGAAGCTTTCTTT
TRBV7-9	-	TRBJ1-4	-	CASSPPGTQKLFF	TGTGCCAGCAGCCCCCCCGGGACACAAAAACTGTTTTTT
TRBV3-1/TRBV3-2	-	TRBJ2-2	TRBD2	CASSRTSGGPNTGELFF	TGTGCCAGCAGCCGGACTAGCGGGGGACCGAACACCGGGGAGCTGTTTTTT
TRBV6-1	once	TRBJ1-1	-	CASSEVGRFDEAFF	TGTGCCAGCAGTGAAGTGGGCAGGTTTGATGAAGCTTTCTTT
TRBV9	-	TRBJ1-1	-	CASSVGGRDYEAFF	TGTGCCAGCAGCGTAGGCGGTAGGGACTATGAAGCTTTCTTT
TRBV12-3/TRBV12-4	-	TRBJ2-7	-	CASNLGGPYEQYF	TGTGCCAGCAATTTGGGGGGACCCTACGAGCAGTACTTC
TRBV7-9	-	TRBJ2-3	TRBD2	CASSVGLMDTQYF	TGTGCCAGCAGCGTGGGACTAATGGATACGCAGTATTTT
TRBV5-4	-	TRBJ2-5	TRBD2	CASSSGGAVRETQYF	TGTGCCAGCAGTAGCGGGGGGGCGGTGAGGGAGACCCAGTACTTC
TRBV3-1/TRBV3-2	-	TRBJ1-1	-	CASSQPSGEAFF	TGTGCCAGCAGCCAACCCTCCGGTGAAGCTTTCTTT
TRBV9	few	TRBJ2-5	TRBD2	CASSVAGGQETQYF	TGTGCCAGCAGCGTAGCGGGGGGGCAAGAGACCCAGTACTTC
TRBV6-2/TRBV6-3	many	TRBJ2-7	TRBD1	CASSSPRDRGRDEQYF	TGTGCCAGCAGTTCGCCCCGGGACAGGGGAAGGGACGAGCAGTACTTC
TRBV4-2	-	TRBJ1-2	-	CASSQDPGAGSYTF	TGTGCCAGCAGCCAAGATCCGGGCGCGGGAAGCTACACCTTC
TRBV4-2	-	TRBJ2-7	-	CASSRGGDYEQYF	TGTGCCAGCAGCAGGGGGGGGGACTACGAGCAGTACTTC
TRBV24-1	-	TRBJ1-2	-	CATSDSNSGGYTF	TGTGCCACCAGTGATTCGAATAGCGGAGGCTACACCTTC
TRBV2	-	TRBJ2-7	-	CASTEAGGLSSYEQYF	TGTGCCAGCACCGAAGCTGGGGGCTTGAGCTCCTACGAGCAGTACTTC
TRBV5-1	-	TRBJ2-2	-	CASSLGRGYTGELFF	TGCGCCAGCAGCCTAGGGCGGGGTTACACCGGGGAGCTGTTTTTT
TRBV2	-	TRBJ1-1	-	CASSLTGLNTEAFF	TGTGCCAGCAGTCTAACAGGCTTGAACACTGAAGCTTTCTTT
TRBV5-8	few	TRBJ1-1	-	CASSFGWNTEAFF	TGTGCCAGCAGCTTCGGGTGGAACACTGAAGCTTTCTTT
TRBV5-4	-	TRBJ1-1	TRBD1	CASSSVDRVGTEAFF	TGTGCCAGCAGCTCGGTTGACAGGGTGGGGACTGAAGCTTTCTTT
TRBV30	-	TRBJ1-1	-	CAYRDNPGTEAFF	TGTGCCTACCGGGACAACCCGGGCACTGAAGCTTTCTTT
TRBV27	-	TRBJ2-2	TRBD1	CASRTGGATGELFF	TGTGCCAGCCGGACAGGGGGTGCCACCGGGGAGCTGTTTTTT
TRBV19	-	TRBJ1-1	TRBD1	CASSNTGQSKQAFF	TGTGCCAGTAGTAACACGGGACAGTCAAAGCAAGCTTTCTTT
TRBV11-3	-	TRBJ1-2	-	CASSPQLGGNYGYTF	TGTGCCAGCAGCCCCCAGTTGGGGGGTAACTATGGCTACACCTTC
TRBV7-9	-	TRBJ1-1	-	CASSGTRTEAEAFF	TGTGCCAGCAGCGGAACCCGGACTGAAGCTGAAGCTTTCTTT
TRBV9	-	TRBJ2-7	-	CASSLSAESSYEQYF	TGTGCCAGCAGCCTGTCAGCGGAGAGCTCCTACGAGCAGTACTTC
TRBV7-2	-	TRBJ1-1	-	CASSRGSEAFF	TGTGCCAGCAGCAGAGGGAGTGAAGCTTTCTTT
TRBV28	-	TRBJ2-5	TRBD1	CASQQGARETQYF	TGTGCCTCACAACAGGGGGCAAGGGAGACCCAGTACTTC
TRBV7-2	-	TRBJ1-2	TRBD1	CASSSGQGVYGYTF	TGTGCCAGCAGTTCCGGACAGGGGGTCTATGGCTACACCTTC
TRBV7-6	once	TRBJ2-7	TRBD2	CASSLGTRIYEQYF	TGTGCCAGCAGCTTAGGGACTAGAATCTACGAGCAGTACTTC
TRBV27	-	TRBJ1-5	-	CASSPNTGMRSNQPQHF	TGTGCCAGCAGTCCCAATACAGGGATGAGGAGCAATCAGCCCCAGCATTTT
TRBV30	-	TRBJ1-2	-	CAWSVARGSFRYGYTF	TGTGCCTGGAGTGTCGCCAGGGGCTCCTTTCGGTATGGCTACACCTTC
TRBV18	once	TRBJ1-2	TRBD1	CASSPDRVYGYTF	TGTGCCAGCTCACCCGACAGGGTCTATGGCTACACCTTC
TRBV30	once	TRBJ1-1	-	CAWTHRVTEAFF	TGTGCCTGGACTCACAGGGTGACTGAAGCTTTCTTT
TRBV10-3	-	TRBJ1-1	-	CAVRASLQGGDTEAFF	TGTGCCGTCCGTGCCTCCCTCCAGGGAGGCGACACTGAAGCTTTCTTT
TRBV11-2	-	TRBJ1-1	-	CASSAGNTEAFF	TGTGCCAGCAGCGCCGGGAACACTGAAGCTTTCTTT
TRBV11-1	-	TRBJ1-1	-	CASSFNQGTEAFF	TGTGCCAGCAGCTTCAATCAGGGCACTGAAGCTTTCTTT
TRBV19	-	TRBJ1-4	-	CASIGGKDEKLFF	TGTGCCAGTATCGGGGGGAAGGATGAAAAACTGTTTTTT
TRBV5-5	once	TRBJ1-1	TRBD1	CASSEGQGNTEAFF	TGTGCCAGCAGCGAGGGACAGGGGAACACTGAAGCTTTCTTT
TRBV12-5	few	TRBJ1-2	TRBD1	CASGFGEGAYGYTF	TGTGCTAGTGGTTTCGGCGAGGGGGCCTATGGCTACACCTTC
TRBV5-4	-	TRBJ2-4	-	CASSLGTPLENIQYF	TGTGCCAGCAGCTTGGGGACTCCACTCGAAAACATTCAGTACTTC
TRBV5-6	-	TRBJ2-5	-	CASSPPGLQETQYF	TGTGCCAGCAGCCCACCGGGACTCCAAGAGACCCAGTACTTC
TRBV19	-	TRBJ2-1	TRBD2	CASSPLQRGGLYNEQFF	TGTGCCAGTAGTCCCCTTCAACGGGGGGGACTTTACAATGAGCAGTTCTTC
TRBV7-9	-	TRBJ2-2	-	CASSLDPGTGELFF	TGTGCCAGCAGCTTAGATCCGGGCACCGGGGAGCTGTTTTTT
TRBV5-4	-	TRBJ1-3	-	CASSSGRDLGGNTIYF	TGTGCCAGCAGCTCGGGGAGGGACCTCGGGGGAAACACCATATATTTT
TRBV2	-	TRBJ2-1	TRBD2	CASPMTSGRMYNEQFF	TGTGCCAGCCCGATGACTAGCGGGAGGATGTACAATGAGCAGTTCTTC
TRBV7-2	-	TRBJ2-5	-	CASSLDPGSLETQYF	TGTGCCAGCAGCTTAGATCCCGGGAGTTTGGAGACCCAGTACTTC
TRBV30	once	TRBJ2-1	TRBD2	CAWSVPTSGDNEQFF	TGTGCCTGGAGTGTACCGACTAGCGGGGACAATGAGCAGTTCTTC
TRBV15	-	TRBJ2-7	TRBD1	CATSRAGTGSYEQYF	TGTGCCACCAGCAGAGCCGGGACAGGGTCCTACGAGCAGTACTTC
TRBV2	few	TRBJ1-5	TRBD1	CASRGDSTPQHF	TGTGCCAGCAGGGGGGACAGTACGCCCCAGCATTTT
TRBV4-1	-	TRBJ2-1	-	CASSTQGYNEQFF	TGCGCCAGCAGCACACAGGGTTACAATGAGCAGTTCTTC
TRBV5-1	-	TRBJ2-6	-	CASSFNPSASGANVLTF	TGCGCCAGCAGCTTCAATCCGAGTGCCTCTGGGGCCAACGTCCTGACTTTC
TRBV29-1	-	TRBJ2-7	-	CSVQTGLYEQYF	TGCAGCGTTCAAACAGGGCTCTACGAGCAGTACTTC
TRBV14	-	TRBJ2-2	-	CASSQDRAGELFF	TGTGCCAGCAGCCAAGACAGGGCCGGGGAGCTGTTTTTT
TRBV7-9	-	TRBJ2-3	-	CASSFGTNTDTQYF	TGTGCCAGCAGCTTTGGGACAAACACAGATACGCAGTATTTT
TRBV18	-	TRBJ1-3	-	CASSPRVSSGNTIYF	TGTGCCAGCTCACCGCGGGTAAGCTCTGGAAACACCATATATTTT
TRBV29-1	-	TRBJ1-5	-	CSVSESNQPQHF	TGCAGCGTTAGTGAGAGCAATCAGCCCCAGCATTTT
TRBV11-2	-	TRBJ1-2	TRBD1	CASSWGQGASPYGYTF	TGTGCCAGCAGCTGGGGACAGGGGGCGTCCCCTTATGGCTACACCTTC